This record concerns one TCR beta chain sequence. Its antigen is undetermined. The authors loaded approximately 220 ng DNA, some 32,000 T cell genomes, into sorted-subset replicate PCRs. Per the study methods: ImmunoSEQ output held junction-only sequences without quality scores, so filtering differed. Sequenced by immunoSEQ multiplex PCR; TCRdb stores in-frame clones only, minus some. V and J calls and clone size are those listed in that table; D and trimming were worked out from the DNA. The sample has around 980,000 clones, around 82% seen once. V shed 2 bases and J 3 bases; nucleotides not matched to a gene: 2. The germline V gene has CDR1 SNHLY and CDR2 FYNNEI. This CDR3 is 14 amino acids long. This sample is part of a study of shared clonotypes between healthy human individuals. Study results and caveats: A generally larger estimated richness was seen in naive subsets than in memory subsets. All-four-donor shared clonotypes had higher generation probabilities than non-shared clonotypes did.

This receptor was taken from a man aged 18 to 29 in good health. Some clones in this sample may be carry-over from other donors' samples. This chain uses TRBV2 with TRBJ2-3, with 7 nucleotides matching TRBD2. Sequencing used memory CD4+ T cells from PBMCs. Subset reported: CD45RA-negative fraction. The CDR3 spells CASSEPGGTDTQYF. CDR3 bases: TGTGCCAGCAGTGAACCGGGAGGAACAGATACGCAGTATTTT.